This passage covers 29 T cell receptor beta chains from one sample sequenced in a study of blood T cells in healthy people across ages. With a J-beta primer mix and a sample-barcoded 5' primer, a second PCR ran about 6 to 11 cycles. Each CDR3 protein is one row after TCRdb ran MiXCR on the 5' RACE reads. The sample holds over a million distinct CDR3 sequences, around 59% seen once. Input material: blood. Source of these receptors: a man younger than 35 in good health.

The chain has TRBV7-8 and TRBJ2-7; possible D gene TRBD1, 5 bases. Germline CDR1 is SGHVS and CDR2 is FQNEAQ. Trimming took 1 base from V and 3 from J, leaving 10 bases between them. The CDR3 contains 14 residues. The CDR3 reads CASSLVTTVYEQYF. CDR3 nucleotides: TGTGCCAGCAGCTTAGTAACGACAGTCTACGAGCAGTACTTC.

V is TRBV24-1 and J is TRBJ2-5, with a tentative D call TRBD2 (6 bases). V lost 2 bases, J lost 5 bases, and 14 bases lay in between. Per germline, CDR1 KGHDR and CDR2 SFDVKD. This CDR3 contains 15 residues. The CDR3 loop is CATSDSSGDWETQYF. CDR3 nucleotide sequence: TGTGCCACCAGTGATTCGTCCGGGGACTGGGAGACCCAGTACTTC.

The chain is built from TRBV11-2 and TRBJ2-1; 10 bases are shared with TRBD1. The CDR3 consists of 15 residues. Trimming cost V 4 bases and J 8 bases; bases outside gene matches: 8. Germline V gene lookup returns CDR1 SGHAT and CDR2 FQNNGV. In nucleotides, the CDR3 is TGTGCCAGCAGCTCGAGGACAGGGGGGTACGATGAGCAGTTCTTC. Encoded protein: CASSSRTGGYDEQFF.

This clonotype was observed a few times. The chain combines TRBV13 with TRBJ1-2; D is possibly TRBD1 (6 bases). The CDR3 covers 15 residues. CDR1 and CDR2 (germline): PRHDT, FYEKMQ (reference sequence). V was cut by 2 bases and J by 3 bases, with 13 bases left in between. CDR3 in DNA: TGTGCCAGCAGCTTAAGGGGGTTGGGGGACTATGGCTACACCTTC. As protein: CASSLRGLGDYGYTF.

This clonotype was observed a few times. CDR3: CAISGGRGYGYTF. For the CDR3, the DNA is TGTGCCATCAGTGGGGGCAGGGGCTATGGCTACACCTTC. This chain connects TRBV10-3 to TRBJ1-2, with TRBD1 as a possible D gene (6 bases). Deletions cut 4 bases from V and 4 bases from J, with 10 bases between. Germline CDR1 and CDR2: ENHRY and SYGVKD. The CDR3 consists of 13 residues.

This rearrangement joins TRBV5-8 to TRBJ2-5, with TRBD1 matching over 9 bases. This CDR3 region has 15 residues. Germline V gives CDR1 SGHTS, CDR2 YDEGEE. The V and J ends lost 5 bases and 4 bases, in that order; junction bases with no gene match: 9. Written as DNA, the CDR3 is TGTGCCAGCAGGGGGACAGGGAGTTTTACAGAGACCCAGTACTTC. Amino acids: CASRGTGSFTETQYF.

The genes are TRBV4-1 and TRBJ2-1; a weak D match, TRBD2 (5 bases). Trimming shortened V by 1 base and J by 15 bases, and 16 bases separated the two germline ends. CDR1 MGHRA and CDR2 YSYEKL come from the germline V gene. The length of the CDR3 is 13 residues. Here the CDR3 DNA reads TGCGCCAGCAGCCAAGGAGGGCTCTGGGCGCCGTTCTTC. This encodes CASSQGGLWAPFF.

There are a few counts of this clonotype. The J gene is TRBJ2-4, the V gene TRBV7-2; either TRBD1 or TRBD2 may fit D (6 bases each). The CDR3 loop spans 12 amino acids. V lost 3 bases and J 13 bases, leaving 13 bases between the germline ends. Germline V CDR1 and CDR2: SGHTA, FQGNSA. CDR3 sequence: CASSFSTGRQYF. The DNA for the CDR3 is TGTGCCAGCAGCTTCTCTACAGGGAGGCAGTACTTC.

The chain couples TRBV4-1 to TRBJ2-7, with 10 bases matching TRBD2. There are 16 residues in the CDR3. The germline gives CDR1 MGHRA, CDR2 YSYEKL. V was clipped by 2 bases and J by 1 base; unmatched bases: 5. CDR3 DNA sequence: TGCGCCAGCAGCCAATTAGCTAGCGGGAGTTCCTACGAGCAGTACTTC. This gives the protein CASSQLASGSSYEQYF.

This clonotype occurred a few times. The V gene is TRBV10-3, the J gene TRBJ2-6; no firm D call. Trimming removed 0 bases from V and 0 bases from J, with 6 bases in between. The CDR3 loop spans 16 amino acids. Per germline, CDR1 ENHRY and CDR2 SYGVKD. CDR3 nucleotides: TGTGCCATCAGTGAGTCGTGGGGCTCTGGGGCCAACGTCCTGACTTTC. This sequence encodes CAISESWGSGANVLTF.

The rearrangement links TRBV7-9 to TRBJ2-1; perhaps TRBD2 as D (6 bases). The CDR3 is made up of 17 amino acids. The V gene lost 0 bases and the J gene lost 5 bases, with 17 bases spanning the gap. CDR1 and CDR2 from the germline V gene are SEHNR and FQNEAQ (reference sequence). CDR3 DNA: TGTGCCAGCAGCTTAGCGCTAGGAGTCGGGAGAAACAATGAGCAGTTCTTC. Translating it yields CASSLALGVGRNNEQFF.

This clonotype was found a few times. CDR3 amino acids: CASSINRAYGYTF. The DNA for the CDR3 is TGTGCCAGCAGTATCAACCGAGCCTATGGCTACACCTTC. The V gene is TRBV27, the J gene TRBJ1-2; D remains unclear. V lost 5 bases, J lost 4 bases, and 11 bases lay in between. The CDR3 totals 13 residues. Germline lookup yields CDR1 MNHEY and CDR2 SMNVEV (reference sequence).

This chain joins TRBV27 and TRBJ1-4; tentative D call: TRBD1 (5 bases). Trimming shortened V by 8 bases and J by 2 bases, and 9 bases separated the two germline ends. CDR1 and CDR2 (germline): MNHEY, SMNVEV (reference sequence). The CDR3 runs to 13 residues. Here the CDR3 reads CASRGSTNEKLFF. The CDR3 DNA is TGTGCCAGCCGGGGCAGCACTAATGAAAAACTGTTTTTT.

The genes are TRBV7-2 and TRBJ2-1; D may be TRBD1 or TRBD2 (6 bases each). Germline V gene sequence: CDR1 SGHTA, CDR2 FQGNSA. Trimming took off 2 bases at V and 9 bases at J, with 11 bases between the two ends. The CDR3 extends over 13 amino acids. Written as DNA, the CDR3 is TGTGCCAGCAGCTTACGAGGGGGGTTTGAGCAGTTCTTC. Translating it yields CASSLRGGFEQFF.

The J gene is TRBJ2-3, the V gene TRBV10-3; the match to TRBD1 covers 9 bases. In germline, CDR1 is ENHRY, CDR2 SYGVKD. This CDR3 has 17 amino acids. V dropped 5 bases and J dropped 0; count of bases not matched to a gene: 9. CDR3 in amino acids: CAISLTGGNPSTDTQYF. CDR3 bases: TGTGCCATCAGTCTGACAGGGGGGAACCCTAGCACAGATACGCAGTATTTT.

The chain couples TRBV12-3 or TRBV12-4 to TRBJ2-1; no definite D call. The CDR3 contains 16 residues. V dropped 5 bases and J dropped 0 bases, with 14 bases sitting between them. This CDR3 reads CASSRPNGRSYNEQFF. The DNA for the CDR3 is TGTGCCAGCAGTCGACCCAACGGGCGCTCCTACAATGAGCAGTTCTTC.

Only a few counts were recorded for this clonotype. V usage is TRBV6-5 and J usage is TRBJ2-5, with D possibly TRBD2 on 6 matching bases. V lost 6 bases and J 2 bases, leaving 10 bases between the germline ends. Germline-derived CDR1 and CDR2 are MNHEY and SVGAGI. CDR3 length equals 13 residues. The CDR3 DNA follows: TGTGCCAGCAGGCTACTAGCACAAGAGACCCAGTACTTC. Translated: CASRLLAQETQYF.

The chain is built from TRBV4-1 and TRBJ2-2, with D unclear. The V gene lost 5 bases and the J gene lost 5 bases, with 15 bases spanning the gap. Germline V lookup: CDR1 MGHRA, CDR2 YSYEKL. The CDR3 consists of 15 residues. The CDR3 region has the DNA TGCGCCAGCAGCACATCTCCCCTAAGTACCGGGGAGCTGTTTTTT. It codes for CASSTSPLSTGELFF.

The CDR3 bases are TGTGCCAGCAGCTCCGACCTAGGAACCTACGAGCAGTACTTC. Translation: CASSSDLGTYEQYF. The V call is TRBV7-8, the J call TRBJ2-7; D remains ambiguous. The germline V gene has CDR1 SGHVS and CDR2 FQNEAQ. V was trimmed by 4 bases and J by 2 bases, leaving 12 bases between them. The CDR3 extends over 14 amino acids.

The chain joins TRBV27 to TRBJ1-2; no reliable D call. V lost 7 bases, J lost 8 bases, and 17 bases lay in between. The CDR3 length is 13 residues. Germline V gene sequence: CDR1 MNHEY, CDR2 SMNVEV (reference sequence). CDR3 DNA sequence: TGTGCCAGCAAGAATCCGGGGAGCGGCGGCTACACCTTC. Protein product: CASKNPGSGGYTF.

This clonotype came up a few times. This chain links TRBV27 with TRBJ2-5; D is possibly TRBD2 (6 bases). Between the trimmed V and J ends, which lost 4 bases and 3 bases, there was a span of 21 bases. The CDR3 consists of 17 residues. The germline CDR1 and CDR2 sequences are MNHEY and SMNVEV (reference sequence). CDR3 sequence: CASSSRDFSLAKETQYF. The DNA for the CDR3 is TGTGCCAGCAGTTCCCGGGACTTCAGCCTAGCGAAAGAGACCCAGTACTTC.

V gene TRBV3-1 combines with J gene TRBJ2-3; tentative D call: TRBD1 (7 bases). The germline gives CDR1 LGHDT, CDR2 YNNKEL (reference sequence). V lost 4 bases and J lost 5, with 16 bases in between. CDR3 length equals 15 residues. The CDR3: CASSLPGGTEDTQYF. The CDR3 region has the DNA TGTGCCAGCAGCCTCCCTGGGGGGACAGAAGATACGCAGTATTTT.

The rearrangement joins TRBV3-1 to TRBJ2-4; tentatively, D is TRBD1 (6 bases). With the DNA end fitting TRBJ2-7 better, the J assignment may be wrong. CDR1 and CDR2 (germline): LGHDT, YNNKEL (reference sequence). The CDR3 sequence is 15 residues long. The CDR3 DNA reads as TGTGCCAGCAGCCAAGGACCGGGACATTTCCACGAGCAGTACTTC. This sequence encodes CASSQGPGHFHEQYF.

The rearrangement joins TRBV20-1 to TRBJ2-1; D ambiguous. Between the trimmed V and J ends, which lost 3 bases and 5 bases, there was a span of 5 bases. Germline-derived CDR1 and CDR2 are DFQATT and SNEGSKA (reference sequence). The CDR3 contains 11 residues. The CDR3 region has the DNA TGCAGTGCTAGTGAGAACAATGAGCAGTTCTTC. Amino acid sequence: CSASENNEQFF.

The rearrangement links TRBV12-3 or TRBV12-4 to TRBJ1-2; TRBD1 is a possible D gene (5 bases). There are 15 residues in the CDR3. The V and J ends lost 5 bases and 4 bases respectively, with 17 bases between them. In DNA form, the CDR3 reads TGTGCCAGCAGTCCAGAGTGGGGCCGAGTCTATGGCTACACCTTC. Protein: CASSPEWGRVYGYTF.

The sample holds a few counts of this clonotype. The chain couples TRBV10-3 to TRBJ1-6, with TRBD1 as a possible D gene (6 bases). This CDR3 has 15 amino acids. Germline loops: CDR1 ENHRY, CDR2 SYGVKD. Deletions cut 0 bases from V and 10 bases from J, with 13 bases between. CDR3 residues: CAISESGQSNSPLHF. The CDR3 DNA reads as TGTGCCATCAGTGAGTCCGGACAGAGTAACTCACCCCTCCACTTT.

This clonotype occurred a few times. The chain employs TRBV20-1 and TRBJ2-7; D unresolved. The CDR3 is 13 residues long. CDR1 is DFQATT, CDR2 SNEGSKA, per germline (reference sequence). With 1 base removed from V and 5 bases from J, the gap between germline ends came to 12 bases. The CDR3 loop is CSARGQVYHEQYF. CDR3 bases: TGCAGTGCTAGAGGGCAGGTCTACCACGAGCAGTACTTC.

This clonotype has more than one count but fewer than ten. The CDR3 protein is CAISSGTETDTQYF. The CDR3 DNA reads TGTGCCATCAGCTCCGGGACTGAAACAGATACGCAGTATTTT. The chain combines TRBV10-3 with TRBJ2-3; possible D gene TRBD2, 6 bases. The germline gives CDR1 ENHRY, CDR2 SYGVKD. There are 14 residues in the CDR3. V gave up 6 bases and J gave up 3 bases, with 13 bases separating them.

The chain is built from TRBV4-3 and TRBJ2-4, with 9 positions matching TRBD1. Judging by the DNA end, TRBJ2-7 fits better; the J call may be wrong. The CDR3 totals 14 residues. In germline, CDR1 is LGHNA, CDR2 YSLEER. The CDR3 loop is CASSQQQGAYEQYF. The CDR3, as DNA: TGCGCCAGCAGCCAGCAACAGGGGGCGTACGAGCAGTACTTC.